These 30 T cell receptor beta chains came from one sample sequenced in a study of shared clonotypes between healthy human individuals. Method: immunoSEQ multiplex PCR; TCRdb's copy keeps in-frame clones and lacks some. The data show about 1 million clones, around 76% seen once. Sequencing used memory CD4+ T cells sorted from blood. Subset: CD45RA-negative fraction. These TCRs come from a man younger than 35 in good health.

The chain joins TRBV7-2 to TRBJ2-2, with TRBD1 identical over 7 bases. Germline CDR1 SGHTA, CDR2 FQGNSA. The CDR3 loop spans 16 amino acids. The ends lost 4 bases at V and 1 base at J; junction bases unmatched: 6. The CDR3 here is CASSSGQTLNTGELFF. The DNA for the CDR3 is TGTGCCAGCAGCTCGGGACAGACCCTGAACACCGGGGAGCTGTTTTTT. The variable domain in full, with the rest retrieved from reference TRBV7-2 and TRBJ2-2, is GAGVSQSPSNKVTEKGKDVELRCDPISGHTALYWYRQSLGQGLEFLIYFQGNSAPDKSGLPSDRFSAERTGGSVSTLTIQRTQQEDSAVYLCASSSGQTLNTGELFFGEGSRLTVL.

This chain uses TRBV4-3 with TRBJ2-3; TRBD2 aligns across 15 bases. The trim removed 0 bases at V and 3 bases at J, leaving 1 base unmatched. The CDR3 runs to 17 residues. Per the germline V gene, CDR1 is LGHNA and CDR2 is YSLEER. The CDR3 DNA follows: TGCGCCAGCAGCCAAGAAGGGACTAGCGGGAGGACAGATACGCAGTATTTT. Protein product: CASSQEGTSGRTDTQYF.

This clone was found once. Here the CDR3 DNA reads TGTGCCAGCAGTTACTCGAGTGCCCCCTACGAGCAGTACTTC. This codes for CASSYSSAPYEQYF. This rearrangement joins TRBV6-5 to TRBJ2-7; D gene ambiguous. Germline values: CDR1 MNHEY, CDR2 SVGAGI. CDR3 length: 14 residues. Trimming left V 0 bases short and J 2 bases short, with 8 bases between.

The CDR3 protein is CASTSPGWDRPLGETQYF. DNA for the CDR3: TGTGCCAGCACCTCTCCCGGGTGGGATCGGCCGTTGGGGGAGACCCAGTACTTC. The chain carries TRBV5-6 and TRBJ2-5; the D is unclear. The V and J ends lost 6 bases and 5 bases respectively, with 29 bases between them. CDR1 and CDR2 from the germline V gene are SGHDT and YYEEEE. This CDR3 contains 18 residues. The full variable domain, in which reference TRBV5-6 and TRBJ2-5 provide the parts outside the CDR3, is DAGVTQSPTHLIKTRGQQVTLRCSPKSGHDTVSWYQQALGQGPQFIFQYYEEEERQRGNFPDRFSGHQFPNYSSELNVNALLLGDSALYLCASTSPGWDRPLGETQYFGPGTRLLVL.

V gene TRBV20-1 combines with J gene TRBJ2-7, with D possibly being TRBD1 (5 bases). Per the germline V gene, CDR1 is DFQATT and CDR2 is SNEGSKA (reference sequence). This CDR3 has 11 residues. V was trimmed by 5 bases and J by 8 bases, leaving 13 bases between them. The CDR3 loop reads CSAYTGAQQYF. The CDR3 DNA is TGCAGTGCTTATACAGGTGCCCAGCAGTACTTC.

V usage is TRBV28 and J usage is TRBJ1-2; maybe TRBD1 (6 bases). CDR3 length: 14 amino acids. The germline gives CDR1 MDHEN, CDR2 SYDVKM. Between the trimmed V and J ends, which lost 3 bases and 4 bases, there was a span of 12 bases. CDR3 residues: CASSFTGFIYGYTF. CDR3 in DNA: TGTGCCAGCAGTTTCACAGGGTTTATCTATGGCTACACCTTC.

The genes are TRBV10-2 and TRBJ2-3; D is unclear. Germline lookup yields CDR1 WSHSY and CDR2 SAAADI. The CDR3 consists of 14 residues. Trimming took off 10 bases at V and 1 base at J, with 15 bases between the two ends. The CDR3 sequence is CATSGSIGTDTQYF. CDR3 nucleotide sequence: TGCGCCACCTCAGGAAGTATCGGCACAGATACGCAGTATTTT.

The chain is built from TRBV5-1 and TRBJ1-5; tentatively, D is TRBD1 (6 bases). V was pared by 4 bases and J by 1 base, with 12 bases between. CDR1 is SGHRS and CDR2 is YFSETQ in the germline V gene. This CDR3 spans 15 amino acids. The CDR3 spells CASSITGMSNQPQHF. The CDR3, as DNA: TGCGCCAGCAGCATTACAGGGATGAGCAATCAGCCCCAGCATTTT.

This chain joins TRBV30 and TRBJ1-1; no definite D call. Germline V CDR1 and CDR2: GTSNPN, SVGIG (reference sequence). The CDR3 is 13 residues long. With 2 bases removed from V and 7 bases from J, the gap between germline ends came to 14 bases. The CDR3 DNA reads as TGTGCCTGGAGTTCCGACACCGACGGTGAAGCTTTCTTT. This gives the protein CAWSSDTDGEAFF.

The chain couples TRBV6-1 to TRBJ2-3, with 8 bases that match TRBD1. The CDR3 is 16 residues long. Trimming took 3 bases from V and 4 from J; bases not matched to a gene: 9. The germline V gene encodes CDR1 MNHNS and CDR2 SASEGT. Here the CDR3 reads CASSDRSRGRPDTQYF. The CDR3 DNA follows: TGTGCCAGCAGTGACCGGAGCAGGGGGCGTCCAGATACGCAGTATTTT.

J is TRBJ2-3 and V is TRBV9; D unresolved. The V and J ends lost 0 bases and 4 bases respectively, with 12 bases between them. CDR3 length equals 15 residues. Germline assignment: CDR1 SGDLS and CDR2 YYNGEE. The CDR3 coding sequence is TGTGCCAGCAGCGTAGTATCTGCCCTGGCAGATACGCAGTATTTT. This encodes CASSVVSALADTQYF. The entire variable domain, with the rest obtained from reference TRBV9 and TRBJ2-3, is as follows: DSGVTQTPKHLITATGQRVTLRCSPRSGDLSVYWYQQSLDQGLQFLIQYYNGEERAKGNILERFSAQQFPDLHSELNLSSLELGDSALYFCASSVVSALADTQYFGPGTRLTVL.

This chain links TRBV5-4 with TRBJ1-4, with 8 bases identical to TRBD1. The germline CDR1 and CDR2 sequences are SGHNT and YYREEE (reference sequence). V lost 4 bases and J lost 4; bases outside the gene matches: 6. The CDR3 spans 15 residues. The CDR3 DNA reads TGTGCCAGCAGCCCTGGACAGGGCCTTAATGAAAAACTGTTTTTT. It encodes CASSPGQGLNEKLFF.

To note about this clone: This same CDR3 is encoded by further DNA sequences in the sample. This chain connects TRBV7-2 to TRBJ1-1; possible D gene TRBD1, 5 bases. In germline, CDR1 is SGHTA, CDR2 FQGNSA. The V gene lost 1 base and the J gene lost 2 bases, with 8 bases spanning the gap. The CDR3 loop spans 14 amino acids. CDR3 in DNA: TGTGCCAGCAGCTTAGGGGGACTCAACACTGAAGCTTTCTTT. Protein product: CASSLGGLNTEAFF.

The V gene is TRBV29-1, the J gene TRBJ2-7; D is perhaps TRBD1 (5 bases). V shed 3 bases and J shed 7 bases, with 13 bases lying between them. CDR1 and CDR2 from the germline V gene are SQVTM and ANQGSEA. The CDR3 consists of 12 residues. CDR3 bases: TGCAGCGTTGACCAGGGTAGGGGTGAGCAGTACTTC. As protein: CSVDQGRGEQYF.

J is TRBJ2-1 and V is TRBV9, with D tentatively TRBD2 (5 bases). The V gene's germline CDR1 is SGDLS and CDR2 YYNGEE. Between the trimmed V and J ends, which lost 2 bases and 9 bases, there was a span of 15 bases. The CDR3 consists of 14 residues. The CDR3 reads CASSVLDSNSEQFF. The CDR3 coding sequence is TGTGCCAGCAGCGTCCTGGACTCTAATAGTGAGCAGTTCTTC.

This chain uses TRBV14 with TRBJ2-5, with a weak D call TRBD2 (5 bases). The CDR3 spans 14 residues. Germline assignment: CDR1 SGHDN and CDR2 FVKESK. The V and J ends lost 3 bases and 1 base respectively, with 9 bases between them. CDR3 loop: CASSHLEAQETQYF. The DNA for the CDR3 is TGTGCCAGCAGCCACCTGGAGGCCCAAGAGACCCAGTACTTC.

The V and J genes are TRBV6-4 and TRBJ2-1; D may be TRBD1 (5 bases). The CDR3 length is 14 residues. Germline lookup yields CDR1 MRHNA and CDR2 SNTAGT. Trimming cost V 7 bases and J 9 bases, with 19 bases left between them. CDR3 amino acids: CASTIIITGAEQFF. The DNA of the CDR3 is TGTGCCAGCACAATTATCATTACAGGAGCTGAGCAGTTCTTC.

This clone appeared a single time. V is TRBV7-3 and J is TRBJ1-2; 7 bases are shared with TRBD1. The CDR3 totals 15 residues. V shed 0 bases, J shed 5 bases, and the junction held 6 bases outside the gene matches. Germline-derived CDR1 and CDR2 are SGHTA and FQGTGA. CDR3 loop: CASSLTGGKGYGYTF. The CDR3 DNA is TGTGCCAGCAGCTTAACAGGGGGCAAAGGGTATGGCTACACCTTC.

The sample holds one count of this clone. The chain employs TRBV19 and TRBJ2-3, with D uncertain. The CDR3 spans 14 residues. V lost 5 bases and J lost 1, with 10 bases in between. The germline V gene encodes CDR1 LNHDA and CDR2 SQIVND (reference sequence). CDR3 amino acids: CASSAFWGTDTQYF. The CDR3 DNA reads as TGTGCCAGTAGTGCCTTCTGGGGCACAGATACGCAGTATTTT.

The chain is built from TRBV7-9 and TRBJ2-3; D unresolved. Trimming cost V 4 bases and J 2 bases, with 7 bases left between them. The CDR3 loop spans 13 amino acids. Germline V lookup: CDR1 SEHNR, CDR2 FQNEAQ (reference sequence). In DNA form, the CDR3 reads TGTGCCAGCAGCTACGTTACCACAGATACGCAGTATTTT. Its protein product is CASSYVTTDTQYF.

The J gene is TRBJ1-2, the V gene TRBV27, with 7 bases lining up with TRBD1. Germline V gene data show CDR1 as MNHEY and CDR2 as SMNVEV (reference sequence). The length of the CDR3 is 13 residues. V was pared by 3 bases and J by 8 bases, with 6 bases of the junction left unmatched. The CDR3 coding sequence is TGTGCCAGCAGTTTTGGCCAGGGGGAAGGCTACACCTTC. Translation gives CASSFGQGEGYTF.

The chain carries TRBV19 and TRBJ1-6; D is unclear. V was pared by 5 bases and J by 3 bases, with 14 bases between. The CDR3 is made up of 16 amino acids. Per germline, CDR1 LNHDA and CDR2 SQIVND (reference sequence). CDR3 in DNA: TGTGCCAGTAGTCCCGACCGGAGCTTCTATAATTCACCCCTCCACTTT. Translating gives CASSPDRSFYNSPLHF. Filled out from reference TRBV19 and TRBJ1-6, the complete variable domain reads DGGITQSPKYLFRKEGQNVTLSCEQNLNHDAMYWYRQDPGQGLRLIYYSQIVNDFQKGDIAEGYSVSREKKESFPLTVTSAQKNPTAFYLCASSPDRSFYNSPLHFGNGTRLTVT.

This clone was seen a few times. The CDR3 DNA follows: TGTGCCAGCTCTACCAGCGCCCTCTTAGCGGGAGAATCCCCAGATACGCAGTATTTT. It yields the protein CASSTSALLAGESPDTQYF. This chain uses TRBV18 with TRBJ2-3, with 9 bases lining up with TRBD2. V trimming: 6 bases; J trimming: 4 bases; junction bases outside the gene matches: 20. This CDR3 is 19 amino acids long. CDR1 KGHSH and CDR2 LQKENI come from the germline V gene.

The V call is TRBV30, the J call TRBJ1-6; D ambiguous. Germline V CDR1 and CDR2: GTSNPN, SVGIG (reference sequence). Trimming removed 0 bases at V and 8 bases at J, with 5 bases between. CDR3 size: 12 residues. The CDR3 loop is CAWSVSDSPLHF. The CDR3 coding sequence is TGTGCCTGGAGTGTATCGGATTCACCCCTCCACTTT.

This clone was detected only a few times. This sequence joins TRBV9 and TRBJ2-7; D might be TRBD1 or TRBD2, each matching 6 bases. The germline V gene has CDR1 SGDLS and CDR2 YYNGEE. The ends were cut back, 2 bases at V and 5 bases at J, with 17 bases in the middle. CDR3 length: 15 amino acids. CDR3 sequence reads: CASSVGALASDEQYF. DNA of the CDR3: TGTGCCAGCAGCGTGGGGGCACTAGCCTCTGACGAGCAGTACTTC.

V is TRBV6-5 and J is TRBJ2-3; the D gene is possibly TRBD1 (5 bases). From germline, CDR1 is MNHEY and CDR2 SVGAGI. V was cut by 0 bases and J by 6 bases, with 13 bases left in between. The length of the CDR3 is 15 residues. CDR3 nucleotide sequence: TGTGCCAGCAGTTACTCTTTCGCAGGGAAGGATACGCAGTATTTT. It translates to CASSYSFAGKDTQYF.

The CDR3 nucleotides are TGTGCCAGCAGTTTATCCGGCCAGGGGGGTAGCGAGCAGTACTTC. It yields the protein CASSLSGQGGSEQYF. The chain couples TRBV27 to TRBJ2-7; D may be TRBD1 (7 bases). Per germline, CDR1 MNHEY and CDR2 SMNVEV (reference sequence). The CDR3 sequence is 15 residues long. Trimming left V 0 bases short and J 6 bases short, with 15 bases between.

V is TRBV6-5 and J is TRBJ1-5; 9 bases line up with TRBD1. This CDR3 comprises 14 residues. J lost 5 bases, V lost 5 bases, and 4 bases had no gene match. Germline V gives CDR1 MNHEY, CDR2 SVGAGI. The CDR3 region has the DNA TGTGCCAGCAGTCCCCGGACAGGGGATCAGCCCCAGCATTTT. Translated, it gives CASSPRTGDQPQHF.

The chain is built from TRBV9 and TRBJ2-1; 8 bases align to TRBD2. CDR3 length equals 15 residues. Germline V lookup: CDR1 SGDLS, CDR2 YYNGEE. J lost 3 bases, V lost 3 bases, and 5 bases had no gene match. The CDR3 bases are TGTGCCAGCAGCGCCGGGAGGGCCGGCTACAATGAGCAGTTCTTC. Protein: CASSAGRAGYNEQFF.

The chain has TRBV5-8 and TRBJ1-1, with D unclear. V lost 1 base, J lost 3 bases, and 7 bases lay in between. CDR3 length: 13 amino acids. The germline V gene has CDR1 SGHTS and CDR2 YDEGEE. The DNA of the CDR3 is TGTGCCAGCAGCTTGTGGGCGTACACTGAAGCTTTCTTT. This codes for CASSLWAYTEAFF. Together with reference TRBV5-8 and TRBJ1-1, the CDR3 gives the full variable domain: EAGVTQSPTHLIKTRGQQATLRCSPISGHTSVYWYQQALGLGLQFLLWYDEGEERNRGNFPPRFSGRQFPNYSSELNVNALELEDSALYLCASSLWAYTEAFFGQGTRLTVV.